The rows below give T cell receptor beta chains drawn from one sample of a study of memory CD4+ T cells and cytomegalovirus serostatus. TCRdb keeps only in-frame clones here, not all; method: immunoSEQ multiplex PCR. The sample shows 35,000 to 45,000 clones, 70% to 80% of them seen only once. Material for sequencing was memory CD4+ T cells from blood. The receptors originated from an adult in good health and CMV-seronegative. CDR3s include the opening cysteine and the closing phenylalanine or tryptophan. D genes are given only for firm matches. Not every row has a clone size; where given, it reads once, few, many or a size class.

d_call	v_call	j_call	clone_size	cdr3_nt	cdr3_aa
TRBD2	TRBV18	TRBJ2-1	-	TGTGCCAGCTCCTCACCTGGGACTAGCGGGCGGTACAATGAGCAGTTCTTC	CASSSPGTSGRYNEQFF
-	TRBV6-1	TRBJ2-1	-	TGTGCCAGCAGTGAAGACGGGGGACTGTTCTTC	CASSEDGGLFF
-	TRBV21-1	TRBJ2-2	-	TGTGCCAGCAGCAAAGTAATGAGGACAGGGGACACCGGGGAGCTGTTTTTT	CASSKVMRTGDTGELFF
-	TRBV4-3	TRBJ1-2	-	TGCGCCAGCAGCCAAGATTCAAGCCTCCGGCGGGGCTACACCTTC	CASSQDSSLRRGYTF
TRBD1	TRBV19	TRBJ2-5	-	TGTGCCAGTAGGGACAGGGGGAGAGCAGAGACCCAGTACTTC	CASRDRGRAETQYF
-	TRBV18	TRBJ2-7	-	TGTGCCAGCTCACGTAACGCCAGGGGCGGCCACGAGCAGTACTTC	CASSRNARGGHEQYF
TRBD2	TRBV11-2	TRBJ2-3	-	TGTGCCAGCAGCCTTAGCGGGACTAGCACAGATACGCAGTATTTT	CASSLSGTSTDTQYF
-	TRBV30	TRBJ1-2	-	TGTGCCTGGGCTGGGCAGGGTGACTATGGCTACACCTTC	CAWAGQGDYGYTF
-	TRBV7-2	TRBJ2-7	few	TGTGCCAGCAGCTTAGGGGCATACGAGCAGTACTTC	CASSLGAYEQYF
-	TRBV7-9	TRBJ2-3	-	TGTGCCAGCAGCTTAGGGAGCAGAGCTAGCACAGATACGCAGTATTTT	CASSLGSRASTDTQYF
-	TRBV7-9	TRBJ1-1	-	TGTGCCAGCAGCTTATCCCGCGTGACTGAAGCTTTCTTT	CASSLSRVTEAFF
TRBD2	TRBV4-1	TRBJ2-2	few	TGCGCCAGCAGCCAAGATTGGCTAGCGGGACGCACCGGGGAGCTGTTTTTT	CASSQDWLAGRTGELFF
TRBD2	TRBV4-2	TRBJ2-7	-	TGTGCCAGCAGCCAAGAAGGGACTAGGAACCACGAGCAGTACTTC	CASSQEGTRNHEQYF
TRBD1	TRBV4-1	TRBJ2-1	-	TGCGCCAGCAGCACCCGGACAGGGGATGAGCAGTTCTTC	CASSTRTGDEQFF
-	TRBV5-4	TRBJ2-5	-	TGTGCCAGCAGCTTGGTGGGAGGGGGCGCGGAGGAGACCCAGTACTTC	CASSLVGGGAEETQYF
-	TRBV18	TRBJ2-2	-	TGTGCCAGCTCATCGTCCGGGGGGAACACCGGGGAGCTGTTTTTT	CASSSSGGNTGELFF
-	TRBV30	TRBJ2-5	-	TGTGCCTGGAAGGGACTTGACCACGGTAAACAAGAGACCCAGTACTTC	CAWKGLDHGKQETQYF
-	TRBV6-6	TRBJ1-5	-	TGTGCCAGCAGTTACGAAGGCAATCAGCCCCAGCATTTT	CASSYEGNQPQHF
-	TRBV5-1	TRBJ2-5	once	TGCGCCAGCAGCCACCAGCGGAATCAAGAGACCCAGTACTTC	CASSHQRNQETQYF
-	TRBV7-2	TRBJ2-3	-	TGTGCCAGCAGCTTAGCCGGGGGGCGATCAGATACGCAGTATTTT	CASSLAGGRSDTQYF
-	TRBV21-1	TRBJ2-2	-	TGTGCCAGCAGCAAAACTAGGCTGTTTTTT	CASSKTRLFF
TRBD2	TRBV7-9	TRBJ2-1	-	TGTGCCAGCAGCTTAGGGGGACTAGCGGGTGGTCGTAGGGAGCAGTTCTTC	CASSLGGLAGGRREQFF
-	TRBV7-2	TRBJ2-5	medium-sized	TGTGCCAGCAGCTCACTAGGATCCCAGTACTTC	CASSSLGSQYF
TRBD1	TRBV7-9	TRBJ2-4	-	TGTGCCAGCAGCCCGGGACAGGGGAAAAACATTCAGTACTTC	CASSPGQGKNIQYF
TRBD1	TRBV2	TRBJ1-4	-	TGTGCCAGTATTTCAGGGGGCAGTAATGAAAAACTGTTTTTT	CASISGGSNEKLFF
-	TRBV9	TRBJ1-5	-	TGTGCCAGCAGCGTAGTTTGTGGGGGGTGCAATCAGCCCCAGCATTTT	CASSVVCGGCNQPQHF
-	TRBV19	TRBJ1-5	-	TGTGCCAGTAGTATCGTAGACCAGCCCCAGCATTTT	CASSIVDQPQHF
-	TRBV18	TRBJ1-2	-	TGTGCCAGCTCACGGGCTCGACACACAGAGGGCTACACCTTC	CASSRARHTEGYTF
-	TRBV14	TRBJ2-7	few	TGTGCCAGCAGCCAAATGACTAAATACGAGCAGTACTTC	CASSQMTKYEQYF
TRBD1	TRBV7-9	TRBJ2-7	-	TGTGCCAGCAGCCCCTGGACAGGACGCGAGCAGTACTTC	CASSPWTGREQYF
-	TRBV2	TRBJ1-1	-	TGTGCCAGCAGTTCGGAGCAGGGCACTGAAGCTTTCTTT	CASSSEQGTEAFF
TRBD1	TRBV5-5	TRBJ2-3	-	TGTGCCAGCAGCTTTGGAACCGGGACAGGGGGCAGGACAGATACGCAGTATTTT	CASSFGTGTGGRTDTQYF
-	TRBV6-5	TRBJ1-1	-	TGTGCCAGCAGTTACTCGTCCAAACGGACTGAAGCTTTCTTT	CASSYSSKRTEAFF
-	TRBV30	TRBJ2-3	-	TGTGCCTGGAGTCCTACAGATACGCAGTATTTT	CAWSPTDTQYF
TRBD1	TRBV5-1	TRBJ2-3	-	TGCGCCAGCAGCGAGGGACAGGGTCCCACAGATACGCAGTATTTT	CASSEGQGPTDTQYF
-	TRBV5-5	TRBJ2-3	-	TGTGCCAGCAGCTTTCTTGGGACCCTTGGGGATACGCAGTATTTT	CASSFLGTLGDTQYF
-	TRBV6-1	TRBJ2-5	once	TGTGCCAGCAGTGTACAGGGTGGGTTTCAAGAGACCCAGTACTTC	CASSVQGGFQETQYF
TRBD2	TRBV5-1	TRBJ2-7	-	TGCGCCAGCAGCCTTACTAGCGGGACCAGATACTACGAGCAGTACTTC	CASSLTSGTRYYEQYF
-	TRBV5-6	TRBJ1-3	-	TGTGCCAGCAGCTTGGCGCGGTGGGGACGCGGGGGAAACACCATATATTTT	CASSLARWGRGGNTIYF
TRBD2	TRBV2	TRBJ2-3	once	TGTGCCAGCACAAAGGCGGGAGGGCCAGGTACGCAGTATTTT	CASTKAGGPGTQYF
TRBD1	TRBV18	TRBJ1-1	-	TGTGCCAGCGCACAGGGGGTTGACACTGAAGCTTTCTTT	CASAQGVDTEAFF
TRBD1	TRBV19	TRBJ1-4	few	TGTGCCAGCGAGGGACAGGTTAATGAAAAACTGTTTTTT	CASEGQVNEKLFF
-	TRBV11-1	TRBJ2-3	-	TGTGCCAGCAGCCCATGGACTCGGAGCACAGATACGCAGTATTTT	CASSPWTRSTDTQYF
-	TRBV11-1	TRBJ2-7	once	TGTGCCAGCAGCTTAGTAGGGACACCCTACGAGCAGTACTTC	CASSLVGTPYEQYF
TRBD1	TRBV11-1	TRBJ1-1	-	TGTGCCAGCAGCTATCGACAGGGGGTCAGCACTGAAGCTTTCTTT	CASSYRQGVSTEAFF